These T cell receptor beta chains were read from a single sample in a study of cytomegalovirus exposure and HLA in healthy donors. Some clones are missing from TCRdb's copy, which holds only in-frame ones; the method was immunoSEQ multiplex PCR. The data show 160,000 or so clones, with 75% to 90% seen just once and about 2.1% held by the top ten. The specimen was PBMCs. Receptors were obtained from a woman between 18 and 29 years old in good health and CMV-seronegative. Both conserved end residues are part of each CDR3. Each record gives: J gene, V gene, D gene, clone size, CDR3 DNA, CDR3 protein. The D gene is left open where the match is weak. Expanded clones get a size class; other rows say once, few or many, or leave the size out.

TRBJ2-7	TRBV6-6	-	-	TGTGCCAGCAGTTACTCGAGGGCCTCCTACGAGCAGTACTTC	CASSYSRASYEQYF
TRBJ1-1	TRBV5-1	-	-	TGCGCCAGCACCCATCCCGGGCTGGGGAGGAACACTGAAGCTTTCTTT	CASTHPGLGRNTEAFF
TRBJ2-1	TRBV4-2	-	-	TGTGCCAGCAGCCAAGATCTTTTAAGCGGCTTCAATGAGCAGTTCTTC	CASSQDLLSGFNEQFF
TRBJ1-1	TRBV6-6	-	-	TGTGCCAGCAGTCAAAACAGGGCAGTGAACACTGAAGCTTTCTTT	CASSQNRAVNTEAFF
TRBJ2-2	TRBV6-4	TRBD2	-	TGTGCCAGCAGTGACTCAAGGCTAGCGGGGACGGGGGAGCTGTTTTTT	CASSDSRLAGTGELFF
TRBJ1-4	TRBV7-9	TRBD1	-	TGTGCCAGCAGCTTTAACAGGGGTGCAACTAATGAAAAACTGTTTTTT	CASSFNRGATNEKLFF
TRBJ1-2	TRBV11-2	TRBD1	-	TGTGCCAGCAGCTTATCGACAGGGTGGGATGACTACACCTTC	CASSLSTGWDDYTF
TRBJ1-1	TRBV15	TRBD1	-	TGTGCCACCAGCAGAGGCCTAGGGACAGCTTCCACTGAAGCTTTCTTT	CATSRGLGTASTEAFF
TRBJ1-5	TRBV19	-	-	TGTGCCAGTAGTGAGGGGGTGCGGGTTACTCAGCCCCAGCATTTT	CASSEGVRVTQPQHF
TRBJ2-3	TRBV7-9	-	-	TGTGCCAGCAGCTTTGTTTCCGGGACTAGCACAGATACGCAGTATTTT	CASSFVSGTSTDTQYF
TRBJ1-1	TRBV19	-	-	TGTGCCAGTTCGTTTGGGGGGGGCACTGAAGCTTTCTTT	CASSFGGGTEAFF
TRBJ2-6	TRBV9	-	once	TGTGCCAGCAGCGTGCGCGCTGGGGCCAACGTCCTGACTTTC	CASSVRAGANVLTF
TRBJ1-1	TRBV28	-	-	TGTGCCAGCAGCTCCGGACTTAGTGCGACCGAAGCTTTCTTT	CASSSGLSATEAFF
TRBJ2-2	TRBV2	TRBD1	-	TGTGCCAGCACCTCACGAGGGGGCAACACCGGGGAGCTGTTTTTT	CASTSRGGNTGELFF
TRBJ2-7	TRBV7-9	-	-	TGTGCCAGCAGCCCACCCGGGACAAAATTTTCCGAGCAGTACTTC	CASSPPGTKFSEQYF
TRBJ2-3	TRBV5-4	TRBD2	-	TGTGCCAGCAGCTTGGCCTCTAGCGGGAGCTCCACAGATACGCAGTATTTT	CASSLASSGSSTDTQYF
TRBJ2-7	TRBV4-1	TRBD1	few	TGCGCCAGCAGCCAAGGCGACAGGGGAGGCTACGAGCAGTACTTC	CASSQGDRGGYEQYF
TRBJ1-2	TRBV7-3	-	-	TGTGCCAGCAGCTTAAGCGGCAATCTCTATGGCTACACCTTC	CASSLSGNLYGYTF
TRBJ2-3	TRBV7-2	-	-	TGTGCCAGCAGCTTAGTGCGGCGGGAATCAGATACGCAGTATTTT	CASSLVRRESDTQYF
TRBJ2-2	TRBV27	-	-	TGTGCCAGCAGTCGATTCGTTAATCCCGGGACAAGTTTAACCGGGGAGCTGTTTTTT	CASSRFVNPGTSLTGELFF
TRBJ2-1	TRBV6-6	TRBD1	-	TGTGCCAGCATTCGGGACAGGGAGTACGAGCAGTTCTTC	CASIRDREYEQFF
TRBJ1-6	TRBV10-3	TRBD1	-	TGTGCCATACGACTGGACAGGGATAATTCACCCCTCCACTTT	CAIRLDRDNSPLHF